This TCR beta chain was sequenced in a study of blood T cell repertoires in COVID-19. Background on the study: From the United States, Italy and Spain came samples of acute and convalescent COVID-19. Sources were T cells, B-cell-depleted T cells, or PBMCs; the material itself was cDNA or gDNA.

Two consecutive negative NP/OP PCR tests, clearance, or resolved symptoms defined Cohort 3 recovery. The data were produced by immunoSEQ multiplex PCR, yet TCRdb's version contains in-frame clones alone and is incomplete. The sample contains roughly 170,000 clones, approximately 84% of which appear only once. V was shortened by 4 bases and J by 8 bases, with 14 bases between the two germline ends. This CDR3 comprises 14 residues. CDR1 and CDR2 from the germline V gene are LGHDT and YNNKEL (reference sequence). The chain couples TRBV3-1 (or the pseudogene TRBV3-2) to TRBJ1-4; the D gene is possibly TRBD1 (5 bases). The receptor comes from a man aged 50 to 59 who had recovered from COVID-19. What was sequenced was PBMCs or T cells enriched from blood (not recorded which). Here the CDR3 reads CASSPRGGTEKLFF. CDR3 sequence (DNA): TGTGCCAGCAGCCCCCGCGGGGGAACCGAAAAACTGTTTTTT.